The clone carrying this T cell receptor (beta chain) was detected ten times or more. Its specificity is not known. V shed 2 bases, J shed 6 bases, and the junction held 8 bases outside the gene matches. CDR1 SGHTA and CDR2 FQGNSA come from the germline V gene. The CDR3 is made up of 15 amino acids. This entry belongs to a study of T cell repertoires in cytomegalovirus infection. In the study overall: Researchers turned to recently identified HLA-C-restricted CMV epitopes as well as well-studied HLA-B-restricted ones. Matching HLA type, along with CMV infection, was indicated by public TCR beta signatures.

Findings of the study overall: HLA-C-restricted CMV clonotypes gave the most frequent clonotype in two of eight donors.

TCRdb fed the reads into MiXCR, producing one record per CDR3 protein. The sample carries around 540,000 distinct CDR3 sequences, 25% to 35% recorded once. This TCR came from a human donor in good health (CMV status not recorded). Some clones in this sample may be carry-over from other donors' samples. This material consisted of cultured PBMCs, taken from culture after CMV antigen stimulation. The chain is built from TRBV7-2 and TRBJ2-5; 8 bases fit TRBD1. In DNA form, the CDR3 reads TGTGCCAGCAGCTTAAAACAGGGGGTCGTAAAGACCCAGTACTTC. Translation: CASSLKQGVVKTQYF.